The sequence of this T cell receptor beta chain was determined in a study of T cell changes during pregnancy in multiple sclerosis. Sequencing used immunoSEQ multiplex PCR; TCRdb keeps in-frame clones, though not all of them. The table includes about 51,000 clones, around 93% detected once. Germline CDR1 MNHNY, CDR2 SVGAGI (reference sequence). The CDR3 covers 14 residues. The V end lost 5 bases, the J end lost 0 bases, and 10 bases lay between the germline ends. The receptor's source is a female donor with multiple sclerosis, enrolled in a pregnancy study. This chain joins TRBV6-6 and TRBJ1-2, with D maybe TRBD1 (6 bases). Sequences were derived from peripheral blood, sampled in the second trimester of pregnancy. This chain's CDR3 is CASSRDKANYGYTF. In DNA, the CDR3 is TGTGCCAGCAGTCGGGACAAAGCTAACTATGGCTACACCTTC.